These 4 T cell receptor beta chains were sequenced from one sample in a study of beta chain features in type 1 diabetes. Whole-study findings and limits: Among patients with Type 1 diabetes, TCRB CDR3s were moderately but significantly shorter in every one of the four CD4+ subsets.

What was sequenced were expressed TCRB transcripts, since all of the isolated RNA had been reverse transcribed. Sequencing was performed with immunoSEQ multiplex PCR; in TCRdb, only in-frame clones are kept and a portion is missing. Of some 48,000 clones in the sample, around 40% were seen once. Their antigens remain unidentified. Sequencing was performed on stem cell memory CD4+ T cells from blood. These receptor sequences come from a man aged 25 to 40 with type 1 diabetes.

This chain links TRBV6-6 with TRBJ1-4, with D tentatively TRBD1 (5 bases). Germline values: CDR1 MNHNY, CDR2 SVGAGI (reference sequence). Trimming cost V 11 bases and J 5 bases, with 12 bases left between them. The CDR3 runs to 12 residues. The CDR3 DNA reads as TGTGCCGGGGGGGGATTGAATGAAAAACTGTTTTTT. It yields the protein CAGGGLNEKLFF.

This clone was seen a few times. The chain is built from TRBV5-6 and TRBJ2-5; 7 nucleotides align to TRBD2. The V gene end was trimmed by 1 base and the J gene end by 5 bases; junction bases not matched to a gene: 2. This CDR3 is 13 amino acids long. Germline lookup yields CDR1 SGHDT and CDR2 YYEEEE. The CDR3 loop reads CASSLRTRETQYF. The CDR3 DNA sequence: TGTGCCAGCAGCTTGAGGACTAGGGAGACCCAGTACTTC.

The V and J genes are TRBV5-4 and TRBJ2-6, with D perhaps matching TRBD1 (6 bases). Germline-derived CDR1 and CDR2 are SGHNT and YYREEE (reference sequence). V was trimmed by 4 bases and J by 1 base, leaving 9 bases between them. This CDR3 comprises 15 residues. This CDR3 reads CASSLTGSGANVLTF. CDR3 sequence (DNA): TGTGCCAGCAGCCTAACAGGGTCTGGGGCCAACGTCCTGACTTTC.

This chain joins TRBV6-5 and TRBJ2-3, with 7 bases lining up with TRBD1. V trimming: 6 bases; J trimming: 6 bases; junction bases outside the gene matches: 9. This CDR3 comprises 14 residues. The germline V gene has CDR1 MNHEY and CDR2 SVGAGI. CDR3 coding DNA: TGTGCCAGCAGCCCCGACAGGGTGGCTGATACGCAGTATTTT. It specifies CASSPDRVADTQYF.